This T cell receptor (beta chain) was recovered during a study of cytomegalovirus exposure and HLA in healthy donors. About the research overall: Later analysis reported that the roughly 130 validation repertoires shared the platform of the approximately 670 first-cohort repertoires.

For this clone: Its antigen is currently unknown.

General study findings and limits: According to a subsequent analysis, TCR clusters from the first cohort were inclined to appear together in the 120 validation repertoires. Associated with cytomegalovirus, according to the listing, were about 160 TCR beta chains.

Here immunoSEQ multiplex PCR was the method, and the copy in TCRdb shows in-frame clones only, minus some. The sample has under 200,000 clones; 89% are singletons. The sequenced material came from PBMCs. The TCR sequence derives from a woman aged 18 to 35 in good health and CMV-seropositive.

The CDR3 nucleotides are TGTGCCAGTAGTATTAACCCAGGGGGCACTGAAGCTTTCTTT. Protein product: CASSINPGGTEAFF. This chain uses TRBV19 with TRBJ1-1; 7 bases are shared with TRBD1. Trimming at V came to 3 bases and at J to 4 bases, leaving 5 bases not matched to a gene. CDR3 length: 14 amino acids. Germline CDR1 LNHDA, CDR2 SQIVND (reference sequence). Together with reference TRBV19 and TRBJ1-1, the CDR3 gives the full variable domain: DGGITQSPKYLFRKEGQNVTLSCEQNLNHDAMYWYRQDPGQGLRLIYYSQIVNDFQKGDIAEGYSVSREKKESFPLTVTSAQKNPTAFYLCASSINPGGTEAFFGQGTRLTVV.